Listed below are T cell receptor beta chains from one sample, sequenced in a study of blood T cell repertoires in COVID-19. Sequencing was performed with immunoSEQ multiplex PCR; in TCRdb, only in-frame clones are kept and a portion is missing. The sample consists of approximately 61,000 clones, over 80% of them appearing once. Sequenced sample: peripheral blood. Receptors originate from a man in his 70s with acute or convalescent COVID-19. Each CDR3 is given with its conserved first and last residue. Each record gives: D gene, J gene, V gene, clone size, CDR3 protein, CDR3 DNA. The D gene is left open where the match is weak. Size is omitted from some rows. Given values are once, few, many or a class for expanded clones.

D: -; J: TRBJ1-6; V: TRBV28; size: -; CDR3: CASSLYSNSPLHF; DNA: TGTGCCAGCAGTTTATACAGTAATTCACCCCTCCACTTT
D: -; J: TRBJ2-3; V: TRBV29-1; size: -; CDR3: CSVSFTGSSTDTQYF; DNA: TGCAGCGTATCCTTTACAGGGAGTAGCACAGATACGCAGTATTTT
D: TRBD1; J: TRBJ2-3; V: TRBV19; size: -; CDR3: CASSKDDRGRGTDTQYF; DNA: TGTGCCAGTAGTAAAGACGACAGGGGGCGCGGCACAGATACGCAGTATTTT
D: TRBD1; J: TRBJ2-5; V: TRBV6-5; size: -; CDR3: CASSYSGAGTGETQYF; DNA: TGTGCCAGCAGTTACTCAGGCGCCGGGACAGGGGAGACCCAGTACTTC
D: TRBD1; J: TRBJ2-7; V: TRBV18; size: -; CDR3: CASSPPSGQGAEGHSYEQYF; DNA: TGTGCCAGCTCACCACCGTCCGGACAGGGGGCCGAAGGTCATTCCTACGAGCAGTACTTC
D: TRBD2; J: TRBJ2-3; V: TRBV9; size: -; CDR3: CASSPGTSGGGTDTQYF; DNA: TGTGCCAGCAGCCCGGGGACTAGCGGGGGCGGCACAGATACGCAGTATTTT
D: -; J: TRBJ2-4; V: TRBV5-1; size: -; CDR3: CASSLETVKNIQYF; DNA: TGCGCCAGCAGCTTGGAAACAGTAAAAAACATTCAGTACTTC
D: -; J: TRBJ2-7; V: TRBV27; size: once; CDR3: CASSFFGSYEQYF; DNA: TGTGCCAGCAGTTTCTTCGGGTCCTACGAGCAGTACTTC
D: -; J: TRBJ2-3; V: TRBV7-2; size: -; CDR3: CASSPRGTDTQYF; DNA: TGTGCCAGCAGCCCCCGTGGCACAGATACGCAGTATTTT
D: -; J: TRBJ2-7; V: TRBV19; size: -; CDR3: CASSISNSYEQYF; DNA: TGTGCCAGTAGTATATCAAACTCCTACGAGCAGTACTTC
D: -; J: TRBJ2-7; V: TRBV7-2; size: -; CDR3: CASSLAGFGSYEQYF; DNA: TGTGCCAGCAGCTTAGCCGGGTTTGGGTCCTACGAGCAGTACTTC
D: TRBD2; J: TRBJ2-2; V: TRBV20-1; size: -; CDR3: CSASTSGTGELFF; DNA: TGCAGTGCTAGTACTAGCGGCACCGGGGAGCTGTTTTTT
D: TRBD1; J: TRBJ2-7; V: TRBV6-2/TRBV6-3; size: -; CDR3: CASSYPGQANEQYF; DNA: TGTGCCAGCAGTTACCCGGGACAGGCCAACGAGCAGTACTTC
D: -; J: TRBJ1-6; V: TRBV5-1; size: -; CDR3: CASSLQASYNSPLHF; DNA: TGCGCCAGCAGCTTGCAGGCCTCCTATAATTCACCCCTCCACTTT
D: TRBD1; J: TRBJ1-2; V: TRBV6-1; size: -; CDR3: CASSGIGQGHNYGYTF; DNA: TGTGCCAGCAGTGGGATCGGACAGGGTCATAACTATGGCTACACCTTC
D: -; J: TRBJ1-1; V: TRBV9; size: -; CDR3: CASSMGGPEAFF; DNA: TGTGCCAGCAGCATGGGGGGACCCGAAGCTTTCTTT
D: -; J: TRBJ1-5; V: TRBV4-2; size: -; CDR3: CASSQDAGQPQHF; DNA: TGTGCCAGCAGCCAAGATGCGGGCCAGCCCCAGCATTTT
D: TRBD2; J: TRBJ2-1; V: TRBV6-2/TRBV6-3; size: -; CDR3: CASSYSRQRGGRSLYNEQFF; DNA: TGTGCCAGCAGTTACTCTCGGCAGCGGGGGGGAAGGTCCTTGTACAATGAGCAGTTCTTC
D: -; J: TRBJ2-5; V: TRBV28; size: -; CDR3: CASSFSTRGAQETQYF; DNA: TGTGCCAGCAGTTTCTCCACCAGGGGTGCGCAAGAGACCCAGTACTTC
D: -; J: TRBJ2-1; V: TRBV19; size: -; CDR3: CASSIRASSYNEQFF; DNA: TGTGCCAGTAGTATCAGGGCTAGCTCCTACAATGAGCAGTTCTTC
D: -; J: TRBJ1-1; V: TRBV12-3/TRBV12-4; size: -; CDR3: CASSPRWDTEAFF; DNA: TGTGCCAGCAGTCCCAGGTGGGACACTGAAGCTTTCTTT
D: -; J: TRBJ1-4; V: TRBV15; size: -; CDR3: CATSRDHGGGVVKLFF; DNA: TGTGCCACCAGCAGAGATCATGGAGGAGGGGTTGTAAAACTGTTTTTT
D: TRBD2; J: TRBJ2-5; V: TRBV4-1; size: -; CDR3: CASSQLPSGGPVYF; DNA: TGCGCCAGCAGCCAACTCCCTAGCGGGGGGCCCGTATACTTC
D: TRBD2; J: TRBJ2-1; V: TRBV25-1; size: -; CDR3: CASSREGGPNEQFF; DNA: TGTGCCAGCAGCCGGGAGGGGGGCCCCAATGAGCAGTTCTTC
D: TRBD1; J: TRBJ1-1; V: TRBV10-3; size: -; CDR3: CAISESGTGRGAFF; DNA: TGTGCCATCAGTGAGTCCGGGACAGGAAGGGGGGCTTTCTTT
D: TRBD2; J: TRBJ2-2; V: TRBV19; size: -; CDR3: CASSLGLAGGSGELFF; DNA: TGTGCCAGTAGTCTAGGACTAGCGGGGGGGTCCGGGGAGCTGTTTTTT
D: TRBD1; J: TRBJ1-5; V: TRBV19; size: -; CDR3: CASSPIQGGPQPQHF; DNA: TGTGCCAGTAGCCCTATACAGGGGGGCCCCCAGCCCCAGCATTTT